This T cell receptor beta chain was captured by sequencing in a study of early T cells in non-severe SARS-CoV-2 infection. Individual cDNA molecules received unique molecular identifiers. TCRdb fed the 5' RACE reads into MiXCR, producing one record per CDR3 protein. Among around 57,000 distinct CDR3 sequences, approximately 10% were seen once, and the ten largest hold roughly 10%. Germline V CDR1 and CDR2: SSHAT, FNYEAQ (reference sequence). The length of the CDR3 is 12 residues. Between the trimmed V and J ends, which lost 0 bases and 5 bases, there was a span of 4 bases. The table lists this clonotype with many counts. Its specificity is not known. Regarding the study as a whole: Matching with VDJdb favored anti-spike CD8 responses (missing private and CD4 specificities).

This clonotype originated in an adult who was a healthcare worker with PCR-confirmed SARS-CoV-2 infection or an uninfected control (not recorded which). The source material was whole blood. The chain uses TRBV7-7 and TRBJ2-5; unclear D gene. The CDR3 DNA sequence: TGTGCCAGCAGCTTAGCCGGTGAGACCCAGTACTTC. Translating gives CASSLAGETQYF.